The entry that follows covers one T cell receptor beta chain sequence. These data come from a study of blood T cell repertoires in COVID-19. Study-wide context: COVID-19 samples, acute and convalescent, were from the United States, Italy and Spain. From T cells, B-cell-depleted T cells, or PBMCs came the material, which was cDNA or gDNA.

Authors' methods: Estimates of nucleated cell counts were drawn from the amplification of reference gene primers. The repertoire was sequenced with immunoSEQ multiplex PCR; TCRdb's copy has only in-frame clones and lacks some. V and J calls and clone size come straight from that table; D and trimming were deduced from the DNA. The sample yields 30,000 to 35,000 clones, roughly 90% seen once. The V gene's germline CDR1 is WNHNN and CDR2 SYGVQD (reference sequence). The CDR3 extends over 14 amino acids. V shed 0 bases and J 7 bases; nucleotides not matched to a gene: 6. What was sequenced was peripheral blood. This sequence originates from a woman aged 40-49 years with active or convalescent COVID-19. The V call is TRBV10-1, the J call TRBJ2-7; 7 positions agree with TRBD2. Written as DNA, the CDR3 is TGCGCCAGCAGTGAGTCGGGAGGGGCGAGAGAGCAGTACTTC. This translates into CASSESGGAREQYF.